These 16 T cell receptor beta chains were all obtained from the same sample, sequenced in a study of cytomegalovirus exposure and HLA in healthy donors (dated by TCRdb to about 2017). The library was generated by the immunoSEQ multiplex PCR assay. For the multiplex PCR, a mixture combining 60 forward primers for TCR Vbeta segments and 13 reverse primers for TCR Jbeta segments was used. Entries here come from immuneACCESS through TCRdb and include only in-frame sequences with V and J called. Some clones fail to appear in such tables; in the studies checked, an unresolved V gene covers under half of the shortfall, and the cause of the remainder is unknown. The sample profile shows roughly 280,000 clones; around two thirds of them were found once. The ten top clones hold under 3% of the sample. The sequenced sample was PBMCs. These receptors originate from a female donor in good health and CMV-seronegative.

The chain carries TRBV5-1 and TRBJ2-7; 9 bases line up with TRBD1. Germline V gene data show CDR1 as SGHRS and CDR2 as YFSETQ. The V and J ends lost 5 bases and 2 bases, in that order; junction bases with no gene match: 11. This CDR3 has 16 residues. The CDR3 protein is CASSLYFGTGTYEQYF. DNA for the CDR3: TGCGCCAGCAGTCTGTACTTCGGGACAGGGACCTACGAGCAGTACTTC.

The chain combines TRBV5-1 with TRBJ1-1; D remains ambiguous. Per the germline V gene, CDR1 is SGHRS and CDR2 is YFSETQ. The ends were cut back, 4 bases at V and 0 bases at J, with 13 bases in the middle. The CDR3 totals 15 residues. CDR3 sequence (DNA): TGCGCCAGCAGCCCCGGGGTGGGAATGAACACTGAAGCTTTCTTT. It is translated as CASSPGVGMNTEAFF. The variable domain in full, completed from reference TRBV5-1 and TRBJ1-1, reads KAGVTQTPRYLIKTRGQQVTLSCSPISGHRSVSWYQQTPGQGLQFLFEYFSETQRNKGNFPGRFSGRQFSNSRSEMNVSTLELGDSALYLCASSPGVGMNTEAFFGQGTRLTVV.

The chain is built from TRBV2 and TRBJ1-1; D unresolved. The germline V and J ends were trimmed by 6 bases and 6 bases, with 11 bases remaining between them. The CDR3 runs 12 residues. Germline lookup yields CDR1 SNHLY and CDR2 FYNNEI. CDR3: CASSWRGSEAFF. The CDR3 bases are TGTGCCAGCAGCTGGAGAGGCTCTGAAGCTTTCTTT.

J is TRBJ2-7 and V is TRBV5-6, with 12 bases matching TRBD2. V was clipped by 1 base and J by 6 bases; unmatched bases: 14. Germline V CDR1 and CDR2: SGHDT, YYEEEE. The CDR3 runs 18 residues. As DNA, the CDR3 is TGTGCCAGCAGCTTGCGGGCTAGCGGGAGGGTTTATGGAAGCGAGCAGTACTTC. This translates into CASSLRASGRVYGSEQYF.

The chain combines TRBV19 with TRBJ2-7; 8 bases match TRBD2. This CDR3 has 13 residues. Looked up from germline, CDR1 is LNHDA and CDR2 is SQIVND (reference sequence). Losses at the gene ends were 9 bases for V and 6 bases for J; bases not matched to a gene: 10. The CDR3 DNA is TGTGCCAGCCGTCTCGGGGGGGCTCGCGAGCAGTACTTC. Encoded protein: CASRLGGAREQYF.

The genes are TRBV5-6 and TRBJ2-7, with 8 bases matching TRBD1. Trimming took 1 base from V and 9 from J; bases not matched to a gene: 9. The CDR3 length is 14 residues. Germline V gives CDR1 SGHDT, CDR2 YYEEEE. The CDR3 region is CASSLRTGFAGQYF. CDR3 sequence (DNA): TGTGCCAGCAGCTTGAGGACAGGGTTCGCGGGGCAGTACTTC.

This clone was counted between two and nine times. The chain is built from TRBV7-9 and TRBJ2-5, with D perhaps matching TRBD2 (7 bases). V lost 2 bases and J 5 bases, leaving 18 bases between the germline ends. Germline V gene sequence: CDR1 SEHNR, CDR2 FQNEAQ (reference sequence). The CDR3 has 16 residues. CDR3 protein: CASSLRAGGGRETQYF. CDR3 in DNA: TGTGCCAGCAGCTTACGAGCAGGCGGGGGCAGGGAGACCCAGTACTTC.

The V gene is TRBV5-6, the J gene TRBJ2-7; D is ambiguous. The CDR3 runs 13 residues. Trimming stripped 2 bases from V and 7 bases from J, with 13 bases between. Germline values: CDR1 SGHDT, CDR2 YYEEEE. The CDR3 here is CASSFLTTGEQYF. The DNA for the CDR3 is TGTGCCAGCAGCTTCCTGACCACCGGGGAGCAGTACTTC.

The chain couples TRBV5-1 to TRBJ1-1; D gene uncertain. With 0 bases removed from V and 0 bases from J, the gap between germline ends came to 3 bases. The CDR3 consists of 13 residues. Per germline, CDR1 SGHRS and CDR2 YFSETQ. CDR3 in amino acids: CASSLDMNTEAFF. In DNA, the CDR3 is TGCGCCAGCAGCTTGGACATGAACACTGAAGCTTTCTTT. Supplemented by reference TRBV5-1 and TRBJ1-1, the full variable domain reads KAGVTQTPRYLIKTRGQQVTLSCSPISGHRSVSWYQQTPGQGLQFLFEYFSETQRNKGNFPGRFSGRQFSNSRSEMNVSTLELGDSALYLCASSLDMNTEAFFGQGTRLTVV.

This chain joins TRBV11-3 and TRBJ1-1; no clear D. Germline values: CDR1 SGHNT, CDR2 YENEEA. V shed 5 bases and J shed 1 base, with 11 bases lying between them. This CDR3 is built from 14 residues. As DNA, the CDR3 is TGTGCCAGCAGCCCACACCACAGGAACACTGAAGCTTTCTTT. This encodes CASSPHHRNTEAFF.

The chain carries TRBV27 and TRBJ2-3; TRBD2 agrees at 10 bases. This CDR3 has 14 residues. V shed 6 bases and J 3 bases; nucleotides not matched to a gene: 3. Germline-derived CDR1 and CDR2 are MNHEY and SMNVEV (reference sequence). The CDR3 sequence is CASSLTSGTDTQYF. The CDR3 DNA reads TGTGCCAGCAGCCTGACTAGCGGGACAGATACGCAGTATTTT.

V gene TRBV6-5 combines with J gene TRBJ1-1, with D unclear. CDR1 is MNHEY, CDR2 SVGAGI, per germline. The CDR3 length is 14 residues. V shed 5 bases and J shed 11 bases, with 21 bases lying between them. The CDR3 DNA reads as TGTGCCAGCAGTGAAGGAAGGGAGAGGGCTTTTGCTTTCTTT. Translation gives CASSEGRERAFAFF.

The J gene is TRBJ2-1, the V gene TRBV28; D not resolved. Germline lookup yields CDR1 MDHEN and CDR2 SYDVKM. The CDR3 extends over 15 amino acids. Trimming removed 5 bases at V and 0 bases at J, with 11 bases between. CDR3 bases: TGTGCCAGCAGTCCGAGTAAGAGCTCCTACAATGAGCAGTTCTTC. The encoded protein is CASSPSKSSYNEQFF.

The sample holds a few counts of this clone. This sequence joins TRBV18 and TRBJ1-2; D remains ambiguous. The CDR3 runs to 12 residues. The V and J ends lost 0 bases and 7 bases respectively, with 6 bases between them. Germline V lookup: CDR1 KGHSH, CDR2 LQKENI. CDR3 DNA: TGTGCCAGCTCACCACCAGTCGGTGGCTACACCTTC. This translates into CASSPPVGGYTF.

This clone was observed a handful of times. The chain has TRBV2 and TRBJ2-2, with no clear D. The CDR3 runs to 14 residues. The V gene's germline CDR1 is SNHLY and CDR2 FYNNEI. Trimming pared 4 bases from V and 3 bases from J, leaving 9 bases between. In nucleotides, the CDR3 is TGTGCCAGCAGTGTTTCGGTTTACACCGGGGAGCTGTTTTTT. As protein: CASSVSVYTGELFF. Combining the CDR3 with reference TRBV2 and TRBJ2-2 gives the whole variable domain EPEVTQTPSHQVTQMGQEVILRCVPISNHLYFYWYRQILGQKVEFLVSFYNNEISEKSEIFDDQFSVERPDGSNFTLKIRSTKLEDSAMYFCASSVSVYTGELFFGEGSRLTVL.

This clone turned up a few times. The gene calls are TRBV20-1 and TRBJ1-1; tentative D call: TRBD1 (6 bases). Germline-derived CDR1 and CDR2 are DFQATT and SNEGSKA (reference sequence). The CDR3 is made up of 11 amino acids. V was clipped by 5 bases and J by 4 bases, with 8 bases between them. In DNA form, the CDR3 reads TGCAGTGCTCGGGACACCACTGAAGCTTTCTTT. It yields the protein CSARDTTEAFF.